Listed below are T cell receptor beta chains from one sample, sequenced in a study of regulatory T cells in long-lasting Graves disease. A single record per CDR3 protein comes from TCRdb applying MiXCR to the multiplex PCR reads. The sample lists about 560,000 distinct CDR3 sequences; roughly 16% were seen once. The sample was also reused in another study, on T cells in Graves' hyperthyroidism and ophthalmopathy.

The sample was peripheral blood mononuclear cells (PBMCs), taken at new diagnosis, from a patient treated with antithyroid drugs. The source of these receptors is a man between 18 and 35 years old with Graves disease. The CDR3 runs from the conserved cysteine through the conserved F or W. A D gene is named only where the DNA matches it firmly. Size is stated for part of the rows, as once, few or many counts, or as a class when the clone is expanded.

TGCAGTGCTAAGCCCGGACTTCAGTCCGTAACCGGGGAGCTGTTTTTT	CSAKPGLQSVTGELFF	-	TRBV20-1	TRBJ2-2	few
TGTGCCAGCAGTTTCCGACGGGAGCAGTTCTTC	CASSFRREQFF	-	TRBV28	TRBJ2-1	-
TGTGCCAGCAGCCAAGGTCGTTACCAGGTAGCGAACACCGGGGAGCTGTTTTTT	CASSQGRYQVANTGELFF	-	TRBV3-1	TRBJ2-2	many
TGTGCCAGCTCACCAGATCCTCGTCCAGCGAACACCGGGGAGCTGTTTTTT	CASSPDPRPANTGELFF	-	TRBV18	TRBJ2-2	few
TGTGCCAGCAGCCAAGAGGCCGGTGGAAACACTGAAGCTTTCTTT	CASSQEAGGNTEAFF	-	TRBV4-1	TRBJ1-1	-
TGTGCCATCAGTCAGGGGAACACTGAAGCTTTCTTT	CAISQGNTEAFF	-	TRBV10-3	TRBJ1-1	many
TGTGCCAGCAGTTTATCGATTCGGGGACACACTGAAGCTTTCTTT	CASSLSIRGHTEAFF	-	TRBV27	TRBJ1-1	many
TGTGCCAGTGGCCCGGGGGGAAACATTCAGTACTTC	CASGPGGNIQYF	TRBD2	TRBV7-3	TRBJ2-4	many
TGTGCCAGCAGTCCTCAGAAGGCAGATACGCAGTATTTT	CASSPQKADTQYF	-	TRBV12-3/TRBV12-4	TRBJ2-3	many
TGTGCCAGCAGCCAAGCTAGAAACGAAGGCGAGCAGTACTTC	CASSQARNEGEQYF	-	TRBV3-1	TRBJ2-7	many
TGTGCCAGCAGCGAAGGGGGGCGGGGGGCTGCGGAGACCCAGTACTTC	CASSEGGRGAAETQYF	TRBD2	TRBV9	TRBJ2-5	many
TGCGCCAGCAGCTTGGCCGAAAAGGGCTGGGAGAAGTTCTTC	CASSLAEKGWEKFF	-	TRBV5-1	TRBJ2-1	-
TGTGCCAGCAGTGACCCCTCAGGGTTGTCTGAAGCTTTCTTT	CASSDPSGLSEAFF	-	TRBV2	TRBJ1-1	-
TGTGCCAGCTCACCACCGGCAGGATTGAACGAGCAGTTCTTC	CASSPPAGLNEQFF	-	TRBV18	TRBJ2-1	few
TGTGCCATCAGTGTAGGGGGTGCGGATACGCAGTATTTT	CAISVGGADTQYF	-	TRBV10-3	TRBJ2-3	few
TGTGCCAGTAGTGCCGCCGCGGGTACCGGGGAGCTGTTTTTT	CASSAAAGTGELFF	-	TRBV19	TRBJ2-2	-
TGTGCCTGGAACGGGGACAGCCTAACCTACGAGCAGTACTTC	CAWNGDSLTYEQYF	TRBD1	TRBV30	TRBJ2-7	many
TGCGCCAGCAGCTGGGGGGACAGGACGGGCGAGCAGTACTTC	CASSWGDRTGEQYF	TRBD1	TRBV5-1	TRBJ2-7	many